This section outlines one T cell receptor beta chain sequence together with its context. It has no known antigen specificity. The record has no base qualities; no much larger clone is one base away. The germline V gene encodes CDR1 LNHDA and CDR2 SQIVND (reference sequence). The CDR3 runs 15 amino acids, cysteine and phenylalanine included. Of the read, only the CDR3 DNA is kept; its 45 bases are in frame from base 1. Trimming accounts for 6 bases at V and 2 bases at J, while the number of junction bases matched to no gene is 6. These data originate in a study of T cell clones after liver transplantation (dated by TCRdb to the late 2010s). Background for the entire study: ITN030ST, the source of the samples, was a randomized trial that attempted immunosuppression withdrawal within 2 years of liver transplantation. Donor-reactive T cell clones were identified by TCRbeta sequencing following a pre-transplant mixed lymphocyte reaction and were subsequently tracked in post-transplant blood. As an antigen-independent comparator for the donor-reactive sequences, third party-reactive TCRbeta sequences from pre-transplant MLRs were identified as well. Of the eight recipients, three were HCV-positive, while the remaining recipients had been transplanted for non-autoimmune, non-viral indications. The subjects received no induction therapy and were kept on standard immunosuppression until randomization at 12-24 months post-transplant. Tolerance was defined as complete withdrawal of immunosuppression for at least one year without a rise in liver enzymes beyond twice the upper limit of normal. Blood samples were collected pre-transplant, then pre-randomization ahead of withdrawal, and finally post-randomization once withdrawal had either been completed or failed. The studied cohort comprised 8 liver transplant recipients, 3 classified as tolerant and 5 as non-tolerant. Overall study outcomes, separate from this receptor: Without allograft tissue specimens, donor-reactive T cells may have migrated into the graft rather than being deleted. In most of the 8 subjects, circulating donor-reactive CD4 TCRbeta sequences decreased significantly after transplant, regardless of tolerance or HCV status. In two subjects, low numbers of available donor cells limited the measurable donor-reactive repertoire. Conclusions were preliminary, limited by small, heterogeneous patient numbers and non-standardized post-transplant time points. Once repertoire turnover was taken into account, donor-reactive detection showed a significant reduction for CD4 in 7 of 8 subjects and for CD8 in 8 of 8. A greater decline was seen for donor-reactive sequences than for third party-reactive sequences, suggesting partial antigen-specific deletion unrelated to withdrawal success.

High-throughput TCRbeta CDR3 sequencing of frozen genomic DNA was performed by immunoSEQ, including PCR amplification, mapping, bias correction and internal controls. In the paper's pipeline: Productive rearrangements were retained, and unique TCRbeta sequences were defined by the CDR3 nucleotide sequence together with the V and J gene. A sequence counted as donor-reactive only if the sequence showed at least 5-fold expansion in CFSE-low cells compared with unstimulated pre-transplant cells and had a frequency of at least 0.01%. Minimum frequency thresholds were set for each subject based on the unstimulated sample with the lowest template count, ensuring at least 90% detection power. Repertoire turnover was measured by Jensen-Shannon divergence between the top 1000 TCRbeta sequences post- and pre-transplant. Two-sided Fisher's exact tests were used to test for changes in how often donor-reactive sequences were detected. The table was pulled from immuneACCESS by TCRdb, which kept in-frame rearrangements only. Such tables lose some clones; where checked, under half of the loss comes from unresolved V genes, and the rest has no known cause. D and trimming were read from the DNA, whereas the V and J calls and clone size are those reported in that table. The sample includes 51,000 or so clones, with 86% observed a single time. The ten largest clones take up roughly an eighth of the sample.

Thawed unstimulated PBMCs were stained for CD3, CD4 and CD8 and FACS-sorted into CD3+CD4+ and CD3+CD8+ populations. All 8 studied subjects were randomized to withdrawal of immunosuppression. The Qiagen DNeasy Blood and Tissue Kit was used to isolate genomic DNA. The chain couples TRBV19 to TRBJ2-3, with TRBD1 identical over 9 junction bases. Sequences were derived from CD8+ T cells from blood, sampled 12 months after liver transplant. The clonotype originates from a human patient who received a liver transplant. Some T cells may be donor cells from the graft after a transplant. The CDR3 region has the sequence CASRASQGATDTQYF. The nucleotide sequence is given as TGTGCCAGTAGGGCATCACAGGGGGCCACAGATACGCAGTATTTT. With the portions outside the CDR3 filled from the reference TRBV19 and TRBJ2-3 genes, the complete variable region becomes DGGITQSPKYLFRKEGQNVTLSCEQNLNHDAMYWYRQDPGQGLRLIYYSQIVNDFQKGDIAEGYSVSREKKESFPLTVTSAQKNPTAFYLCASRASQGATDTQYFGPGTRLTVL.